What follows is one TCR beta chain and its context. The data were produced by immunoSEQ multiplex PCR, yet TCRdb's version contains in-frame clones alone and is incomplete. This table has roughly 70,000 clones, 92% appearing once. This specimen comes from a study of graft-versus-host responses after intestinal transplantation. The clonotype originates from a human patient who received an intestinal transplant, so some T cells may come from the graft donor. The source material was bone marrow, sampled 734 days after intestinal transplantation.

The CDR3 DNA reads as TGTGCCAGCAGCTTACGAGGGGGACTAGCGGGAGACTACAATGAGCAGTTCTTC. Translated: CASSLRGGLAGDYNEQFF. The chain couples TRBV7-3 to TRBJ2-1; 14 positions agree with TRBD2. Germline CDR1 SGHTA, CDR2 FQGTGA. There are 18 residues in the CDR3. The ends lost 2 bases at V and 3 bases at J; junction bases unmatched: 6.